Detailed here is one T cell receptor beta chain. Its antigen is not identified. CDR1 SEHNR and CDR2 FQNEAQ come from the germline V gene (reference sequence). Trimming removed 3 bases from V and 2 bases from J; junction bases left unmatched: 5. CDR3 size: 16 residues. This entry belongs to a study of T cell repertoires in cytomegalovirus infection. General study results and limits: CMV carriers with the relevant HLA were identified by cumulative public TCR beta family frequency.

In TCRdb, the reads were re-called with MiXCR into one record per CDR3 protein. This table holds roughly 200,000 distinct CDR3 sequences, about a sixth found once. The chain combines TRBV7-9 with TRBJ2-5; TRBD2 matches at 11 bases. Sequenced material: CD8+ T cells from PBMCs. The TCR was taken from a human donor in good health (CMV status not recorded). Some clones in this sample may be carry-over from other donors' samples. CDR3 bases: TGTGCCAGCAGCTTCTCGGGACTAGCGGAACAAGAGACCCAGTACTTC. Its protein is CASSFSGLAEQETQYF.